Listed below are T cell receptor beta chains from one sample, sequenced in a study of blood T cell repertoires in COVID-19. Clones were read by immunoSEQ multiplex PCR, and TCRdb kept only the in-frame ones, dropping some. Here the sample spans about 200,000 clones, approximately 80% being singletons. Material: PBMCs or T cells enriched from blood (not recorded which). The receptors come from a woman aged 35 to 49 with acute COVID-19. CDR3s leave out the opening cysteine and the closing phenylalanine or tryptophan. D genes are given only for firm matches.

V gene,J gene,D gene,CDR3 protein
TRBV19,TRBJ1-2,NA,ASKESSANYGYT
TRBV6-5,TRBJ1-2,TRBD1,ASRPDRGLVGYT
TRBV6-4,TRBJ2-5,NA,ASSDAVGETQY
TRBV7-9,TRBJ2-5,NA,ASSFGGGAETQY
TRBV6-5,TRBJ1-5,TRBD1,ASKGASNQPQH
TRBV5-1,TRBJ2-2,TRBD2,ASSLARGGTGELF
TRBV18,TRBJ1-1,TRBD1,ASSKDRPNTEAF
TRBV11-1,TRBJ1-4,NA,ASSHGNEKLF
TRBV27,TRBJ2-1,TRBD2,ASSHLSGRAFEQF
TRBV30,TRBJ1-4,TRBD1,AARTGSDEKLF
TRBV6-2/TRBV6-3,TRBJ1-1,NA,ASSLGTRNTEAF
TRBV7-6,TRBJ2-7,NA,ASSRGGDSSYEQY
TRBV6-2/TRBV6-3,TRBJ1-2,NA,ASSYPFAQAGYT
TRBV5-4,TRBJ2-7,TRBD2,ASSPGLAGGTGEQY
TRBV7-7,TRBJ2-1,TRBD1,ASSLVGPGTGFNNEQF
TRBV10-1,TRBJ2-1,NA,ASSVMGGSEQF
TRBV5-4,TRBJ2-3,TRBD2,ASSLESSGGRADTQY
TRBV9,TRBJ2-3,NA,ASSVVALAESTDTQY
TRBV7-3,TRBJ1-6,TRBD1,ASSATGSSYNSPLH
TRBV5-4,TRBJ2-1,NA,ASSLRGSYNEQF
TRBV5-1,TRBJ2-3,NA,ASSHGGGTSTDTQY
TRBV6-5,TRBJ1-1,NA,ASSYHRDTEAF
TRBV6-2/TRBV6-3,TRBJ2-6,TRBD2,ASSTLHGGRAGANVLT
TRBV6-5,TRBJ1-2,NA,ASSIRDTSYGYT
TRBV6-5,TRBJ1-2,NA,ASSVRGQGNGYT
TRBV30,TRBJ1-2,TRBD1,AWNSGTGAGYT
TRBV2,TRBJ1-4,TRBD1,ASKVWTGSNEKLF
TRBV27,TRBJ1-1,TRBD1,ASRRQGPTEAF
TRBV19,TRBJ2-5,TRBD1,ASSRRTGAMSETQY
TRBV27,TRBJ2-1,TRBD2,ASSFLPGRGSNEQF
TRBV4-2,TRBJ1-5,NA,ASSQVTGPEGANQPQH
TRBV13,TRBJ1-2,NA,ASSSYLGGNFGYT
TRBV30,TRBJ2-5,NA,AWSGGLQETQY
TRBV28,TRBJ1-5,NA,ASSQNQPQH
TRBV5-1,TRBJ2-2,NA,ASSLAGVSSGTGELF
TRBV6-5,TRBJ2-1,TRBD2,ASSFLWAGADNEQF
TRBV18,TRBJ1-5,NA,ASSPQGTGNQPQH
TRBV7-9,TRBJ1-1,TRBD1,ASSPRTGGTEAF
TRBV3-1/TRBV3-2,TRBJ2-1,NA,ASSQDITADSYNEQF
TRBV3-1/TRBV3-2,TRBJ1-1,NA,ASNRGNTEAF
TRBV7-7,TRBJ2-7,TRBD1,ASSLETGGDYEQY
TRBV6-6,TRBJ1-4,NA,ASTQESTNEKLF
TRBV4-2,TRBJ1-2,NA,ASSQDLRADYGYT
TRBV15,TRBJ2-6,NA,ATSSSRHNSGANVLT
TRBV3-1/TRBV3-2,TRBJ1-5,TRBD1,ASSPMTGLQPQH
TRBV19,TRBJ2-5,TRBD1,ASRTGDRGDLETQY
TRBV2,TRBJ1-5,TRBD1,ASSGTGSQPQH
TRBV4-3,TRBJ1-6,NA,ASSQSGTYSPLH